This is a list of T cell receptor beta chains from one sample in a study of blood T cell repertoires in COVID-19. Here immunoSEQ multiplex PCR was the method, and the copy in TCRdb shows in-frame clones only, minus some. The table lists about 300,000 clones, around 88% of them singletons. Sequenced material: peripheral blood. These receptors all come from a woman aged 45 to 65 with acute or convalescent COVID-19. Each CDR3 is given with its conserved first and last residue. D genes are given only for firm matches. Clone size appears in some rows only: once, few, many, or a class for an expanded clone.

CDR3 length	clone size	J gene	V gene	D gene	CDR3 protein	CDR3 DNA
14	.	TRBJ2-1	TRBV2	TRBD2	CASRRTSGYNEQFF	TGTGCCAGCAGGCGGACTAGCGGTTACAATGAGCAGTTCTTC
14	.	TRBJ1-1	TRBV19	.	CASSPYPRGTEAFF	TGTGCCAGTAGTCCGTATCCCAGGGGAACTGAAGCTTTCTTT
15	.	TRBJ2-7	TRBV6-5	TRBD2	CASSYSTSGRHEQYF	TGTGCCAGCAGTTACTCGACTAGCGGGAGGCACGAGCAGTACTTC
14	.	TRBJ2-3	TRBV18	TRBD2	CASSASGSTDTQYF	TGTGCCAGCTCTGCTAGCGGTAGCACAGATACGCAGTATTTT
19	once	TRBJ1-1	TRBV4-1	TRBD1	CASSQDREGTGGVTNEAFF	TGCGCCAGCAGCCAAGATAGGGAAGGGACAGGGGGTGTCACAAATGAAGCTTTCTTT
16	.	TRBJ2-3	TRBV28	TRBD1	CASSATGQGTTDTQYF	TGTGCCAGCAGTGCTACGGGACAGGGGACCACAGATACGCAGTATTTT
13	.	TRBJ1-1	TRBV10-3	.	CATHEFEGAEAFF	TGTGCCACCCACGAGTTCGAGGGGGCTGAAGCTTTCTTT
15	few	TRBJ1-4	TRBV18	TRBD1	CASSPTGTGNEKLFF	TGTGCCAGCTCACCTACCGGGACAGGGAATGAAAAACTGTTTTTT
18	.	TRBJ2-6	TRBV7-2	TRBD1	CASSPGQGHYSGANVLTF	TGTGCCAGCAGCCCGGGACAGGGTCACTATTCTGGGGCCAACGTCCTGACTTTC
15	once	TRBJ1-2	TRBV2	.	CASREGKTRGYGYTF	TGTGCCAGCAGGGAGGGAAAAACACGCGGCTATGGCTACACCTTC
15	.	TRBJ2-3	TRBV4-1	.	CASVLAPTSTDTQYF	TGCGCCAGCGTCCTAGCACCTACTAGCACAGATACGCAGTATTTT
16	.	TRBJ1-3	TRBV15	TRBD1	CATSSWDRSSGNTIYF	TGTGCCACCAGCAGTTGGGACAGGAGCTCTGGAAACACCATATATTTT
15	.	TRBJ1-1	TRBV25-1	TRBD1	CASTRKGTGGTEAFF	TGTGCCAGCACCAGAAAAGGGACAGGGGGCACTGAAGCTTTCTTT
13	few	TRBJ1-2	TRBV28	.	CASSFIGEYGYTF	TGTGCCAGCAGTTTTATCGGGGAGTATGGCTACACCTTC
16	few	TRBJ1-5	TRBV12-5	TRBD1	CASGLGQGTGNQPQHF	TGTGCTAGTGGTTTGGGACAGGGGACAGGCAATCAGCCCCAGCATTTT
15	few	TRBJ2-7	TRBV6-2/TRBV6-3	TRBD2	CASSYLAGVFYEQYF	TGTGCCAGCAGCTATCTAGCGGGAGTTTTCTACGAGCAGTACTTC
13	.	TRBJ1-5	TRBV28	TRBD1	CASNKQGTQPQHF	TGTGCCAGCAACAAACAGGGGACTCAGCCCCAGCATTTT
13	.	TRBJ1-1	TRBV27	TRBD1	CATIRTGGDTAFF	TGTGCCACTATCAGGACAGGGGGCGACACAGCTTTCTTT
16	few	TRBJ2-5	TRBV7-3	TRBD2	CASSKTSGRAGETQYF	TGTGCCAGCAGCAAGACTAGCGGGAGGGCCGGGGAGACCCAGTACTTC
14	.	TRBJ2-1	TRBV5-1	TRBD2	CASSLTSGNNEQFF	TGCGCCAGCAGTTTGACTAGCGGAAACAATGAGCAGTTCTTC
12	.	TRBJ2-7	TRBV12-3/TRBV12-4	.	CASSFGAYEQYF	TGTGCCAGCAGTTTTGGTGCGTACGAGCAGTACTTC
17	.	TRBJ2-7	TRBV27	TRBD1	CASSLFSSGTAIYEQYF	TGTGCCAGCAGTTTATTCTCCTCCGGGACAGCCATCTACGAGCAGTACTTC
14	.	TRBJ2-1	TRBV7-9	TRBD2	CASSKTSLGNEQFF	TGTGCCAGCAGCAAGACTAGCCTTGGTAATGAGCAGTTCTTC
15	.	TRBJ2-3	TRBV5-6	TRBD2	CASSLETSGKDTQYF	TGTGCCAGCAGCTTGGAGACTAGCGGGAAGGATACGCAGTATTTT
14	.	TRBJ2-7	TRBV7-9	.	CASSSTTGAYEQYF	TGTGCCAGCAGCTCGACGACAGGAGCCTACGAGCAGTACTTC
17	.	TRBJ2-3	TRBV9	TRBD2	CASSDGPSSGSTDTQYF	TGTGCCAGCAGCGACGGGCCTTCTAGCGGGAGCACAGATACGCAGTATTTT
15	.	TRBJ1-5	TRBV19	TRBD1	CASSNTGGWDQPQHF	TGTGCCAGTAGCAATACAGGGGGTTGGGACCAGCCCCAGCATTTT
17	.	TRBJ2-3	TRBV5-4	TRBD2	CASSLGLAGGSTDTQYF	TGTGCCAGCAGCTTGGGACTAGCGGGAGGGAGCACAGATACGCAGTATTTT
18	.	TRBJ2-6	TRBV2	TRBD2	CASTGGTSGRGGANVLTF	TGTGCCAGCACCGGTGGGACTAGCGGGAGGGGCGGGGCCAACGTCCTGACTTTC
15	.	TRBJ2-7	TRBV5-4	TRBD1	CASSWRDRASYEQYF	TGTGCCAGCAGCTGGAGGGACAGGGCGAGCTACGAGCAGTACTTC
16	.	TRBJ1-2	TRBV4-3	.	CASSQDPMAGRYGYTF	TGCGCCAGCAGCCAAGATCCTATGGCAGGGAGGTATGGCTACACCTTC
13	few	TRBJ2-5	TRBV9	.	CASSVAHQETQYF	TGTGCCAGCAGCGTAGCTCACCAAGAGACCCAGTACTTC
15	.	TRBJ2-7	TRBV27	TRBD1	CASSLDGTAFYEQYF	TGTGCCAGCAGTCTAGACGGGACAGCATTCTACGAGCAGTACTTC
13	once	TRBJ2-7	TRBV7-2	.	CASSSQEANEQYF	TGTGCCAGCAGCTCCCAAGAGGCGAACGAGCAGTACTTC
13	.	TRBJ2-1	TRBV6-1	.	CASSELSYNEQFF	TGTGCCAGCAGTGAACTCTCCTACAATGAGCAGTTCTTC
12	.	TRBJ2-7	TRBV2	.	CASVAVRREQYF	TGTGCCAGCGTGGCAGTCCGGCGGGAGCAGTACTTC
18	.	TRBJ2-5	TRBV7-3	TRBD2	CASSPRGLASGTQETQYF	TGTGCCAGCAGCCCAAGGGGTTTGGCTAGCGGGACTCAAGAGACCCAGTACTTC
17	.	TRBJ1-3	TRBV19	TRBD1	CASSTRNRGLSGNTIYF	TGTGCCAGTAGTACTCGAAACAGGGGCCTCTCTGGAAACACCATATATTTT
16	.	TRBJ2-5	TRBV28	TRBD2	CASSLYSGSYQETQYF	TGTGCCAGCAGTTTATACAGCGGGAGCTACCAAGAGACCCAGTACTTC
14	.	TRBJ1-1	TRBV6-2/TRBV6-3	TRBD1	CASSYIGDRGEAFF	TGTGCCAGCAGTTATATAGGGGACAGGGGTGAAGCTTTCTTT
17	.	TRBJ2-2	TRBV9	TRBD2	CASSAMGLAGDTGELFF	TGTGCCAGCAGCGCTATGGGTCTAGCGGGAGACACCGGGGAGCTGTTTTTT
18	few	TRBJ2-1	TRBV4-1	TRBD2	CASSQGGLASGFFNEQFF	TGCGCCAGCAGCCAAGGGGGACTGGCTAGCGGGTTTTTCAATGAGCAGTTCTTC
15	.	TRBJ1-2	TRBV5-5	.	CASSRVVTDPYGYTF	TGTGCCAGCAGCCGTGTGGTGACAGACCCCTATGGCTACACCTTC
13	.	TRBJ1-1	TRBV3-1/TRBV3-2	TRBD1	CASGWTGGTEAFF	TGTGCCAGCGGTTGGACAGGGGGTACTGAAGCTTTCTTT
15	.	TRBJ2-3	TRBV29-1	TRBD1	CSVVEGTVSTDTQYF	TGCAGCGTTGTAGAGGGGACAGTCAGCACAGATACGCAGTATTTT